This T cell receptor beta chain emerged from a study of blood T cell repertoires in COVID-19. Trimming stripped 4 bases from V and 2 bases from J, with 12 bases between. The CDR3 length is 14 residues. Germline CDR1 and CDR2: LGHDT and YNNKEL (reference sequence). Sequenced by immunoSEQ multiplex PCR; TCRdb stores in-frame clones only, minus some. The sample lists about 220,000 clones; approximately 77% were seen once. This clone has just a few counts. Specimen: peripheral blood. The genes are TRBV3-1 (or the pseudogene TRBV3-2) and TRBJ2-7, with D possibly matching TRBD1 (5 bases). This TCR derives from a woman over 75 with acute or convalescent COVID-19. The CDR3 coding sequence is TGTGCCAGCAGCCCAGGGCTAGGAACCTACGAGCAGTACTTC. It is translated as CASSPGLGTYEQYF.